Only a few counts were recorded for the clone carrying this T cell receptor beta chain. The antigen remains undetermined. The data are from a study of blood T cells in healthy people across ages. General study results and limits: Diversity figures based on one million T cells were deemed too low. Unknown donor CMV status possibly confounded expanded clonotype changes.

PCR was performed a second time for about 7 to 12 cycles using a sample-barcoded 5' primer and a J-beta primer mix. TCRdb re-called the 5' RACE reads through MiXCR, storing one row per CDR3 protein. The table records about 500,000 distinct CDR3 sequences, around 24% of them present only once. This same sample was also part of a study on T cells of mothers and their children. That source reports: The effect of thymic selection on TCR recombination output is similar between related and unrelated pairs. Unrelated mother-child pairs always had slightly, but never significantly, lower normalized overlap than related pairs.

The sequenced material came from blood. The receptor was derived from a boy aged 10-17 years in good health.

This CDR3 is CAWSHHPIQFF. The CDR3 nucleotides read TGTGCCTGGAGTCACCACCCGATACAGTTCTTC. This rearrangement joins TRBV30 to TRBJ2-7, with D hard to call. Judging by the DNA end, TRBJ2-1 fits better; the J call may be wrong. The CDR3 is 11 amino acids. Germline V gene lookup returns CDR1 GTSNPN and CDR2 SVGIG (reference sequence).